These 30 T cell receptor beta chains were all obtained from the same sample, sequenced in a study of blood T cell repertoires in COVID-19. Only in-frame clones appear in the TCRdb table, and some are missing; sequencing was by immunoSEQ multiplex PCR. The sample consists of roughly 300,000 clones, around 87% of them appearing once. The specimen was peripheral blood. The receptors come from a woman between 50 and 59 years old who had recovered from COVID-19.

This clone was detected only once. The V call is TRBV4-1, the J call TRBJ1-6; D gene ambiguous. Germline V gene lookup returns CDR1 MGHRA and CDR2 YSYEKL. Trimming cost V 0 bases and J 8 bases, with 11 bases left between them. CDR3 size: 15 residues. CDR3 coding DNA: TGCGCCAGCAGCCAAGAGCCACACACAGATTCACCCCTCCACTTT. Residues: CASSQEPHTDSPLHF.

This chain uses TRBV4-2 with TRBJ1-2; no clear D gene. Trimming left V 1 base short and J 8 bases short, with 8 bases between. The CDR3 is 12 amino acids. Germline assignment: CDR1 LGHNA and CDR2 YNFKEQ. CDR3 loop: CASSQGLSGYTF. The CDR3 DNA reads TGTGCCAGCAGCCAAGGACTCTCGGGCTACACCTTC.

The chain combines TRBV6-6 with TRBJ1-1; D not certain. The CDR3 covers 15 residues. Germline CDR1 and CDR2: MNHNY and SVGAGI (reference sequence). V was trimmed by 2 bases and J by 6 bases, leaving 16 bases between them. The CDR3 is CASSYAVGSSAEAFF. In nucleotides, the CDR3 is TGTGCCAGCAGTTACGCAGTCGGGTCAAGCGCTGAAGCTTTCTTT.

This clone was found once. CDR3 nucleotides: TGTGCCAGCAGCTTAGAGCAGGGGGCGAGGGCTGAAGCTTTCTTT. As protein: CASSLEQGARAEAFF. J is TRBJ1-1 and V is TRBV7-2; 8 bases fit TRBD1. Losses at the gene ends were 1 base for V and 6 bases for J; bases not matched to a gene: 7. Germline lookup yields CDR1 SGHTA and CDR2 FQGNSA. CDR3 length: 15 residues.

The J gene is TRBJ1-2, the V gene TRBV7-9; D is ambiguous. Between the trimmed V and J ends, which lost 1 base and 6 bases, there was a span of 12 bases. CDR3 length: 14 residues. Germline loops: CDR1 SEHNR, CDR2 FQNEAQ (reference sequence). This CDR3 is CASSLVPGYDGYTF. The DNA of the CDR3 is TGTGCCAGCAGCTTAGTCCCGGGATACGATGGCTACACCTTC.

This clone was seen once. V usage is TRBV28 and J usage is TRBJ2-3, with D maybe TRBD1 (5 bases). The CDR3 loop spans 13 amino acids. Trimming removed 4 bases at V and 15 bases at J, with 20 bases between. CDR1 and CDR2 (germline): MDHEN, SYDVKM. The DNA for the CDR3 is TGTGCCAGCAGTTCCCGTGGCAGGGCAGGTCCATATTTT. Its translation is CASSSRGRAGPYF.

The V gene is TRBV24-1, the J gene TRBJ2-3; 13 bases agree with TRBD2. The CDR3 length is 14 residues. In germline, CDR1 is KGHDR, CDR2 SFDVKD. V was pared by 9 bases and J by 2 bases, with 1 base of the junction left unmatched. The CDR3 protein is CATGLAGVTDTQYF. The DNA for the CDR3 is TGTGCCACCGGACTAGCGGGAGTCACAGATACGCAGTATTTT.

This chain connects TRBV4-1 to TRBJ1-3; TRBD1 might be the D (5 bases). The CDR3 covers 16 residues. From germline, CDR1 is MGHRA and CDR2 YSYEKL. V dropped 2 bases and J dropped 2 bases, with 13 bases sitting between them. CDR3 in DNA: TGCGCCAGCAGCCAACCGGCAGGGAAGGCTGGAAACACCATATATTTT. This translates into CASSQPAGKAGNTIYF.

The chain has TRBV24-1 and TRBJ2-1; D might be TRBD2 (5 bases). V was trimmed by 4 bases and J by 7 bases, leaving 16 bases between them. The length of the CDR3 is 15 residues. CDR1 is KGHDR and CDR2 is SFDVKD in the germline V gene. CDR3 sequence: CATSDLYETSNEQFF. In DNA, the CDR3 is TGTGCCACCAGTGACCTGTACGAAACTAGTAATGAGCAGTTCTTC.

V usage is TRBV10-3 and J usage is TRBJ2-6; D gene ambiguous. The CDR3 covers 12 residues. The germline V gene has CDR1 ENHRY and CDR2 SYGVKD. Trimming took 10 bases from V and 1 from J, leaving 5 bases between them. This chain's CDR3 is CASESGANVLTF. CDR3 nucleotides: TGTGCCAGCGAATCTGGGGCCAACGTCCTGACTTTC.

CDR3 residues: CSVGDSGYGYTF. The CDR3 coding sequence is TGCAGCGTTGGGGACAGTGGCTATGGCTACACCTTC. The rearrangement uses TRBV29-1 and TRBJ1-2, with TRBD1 matching over 7 bases. The CDR3 has 12 amino acids. Germline V gene lookup returns CDR1 SQVTM and CDR2 ANQGSEA. The V and J ends lost 4 bases and 4 bases, in that order; junction bases with no gene match: 3. Variable domain in full (rest from reference TRBV29-1 and TRBJ1-2): SAVISQKPSRDICQRGTSLTIQCQVDSQVTMMFWYRQQPGQSLTLIATANQGSEATYESGFVIDKFPISRPNLTFSTLTVSNMSPEDSSIYLCSVGDSGYGYTFGSGTRLTVV.

The rearrangement uses TRBV3-1 (or the pseudogene TRBV3-2) and TRBJ1-6; possibly TRBD1 for D (6 bases). Germline V gene sequence: CDR1 LGHDT, CDR2 YNNKEL (reference sequence). This CDR3 spans 16 amino acids. The V end was cut by 5 bases, the J end by 4 bases, with 15 bases between. The chain's CDR3 is CASSSNRVTYNSPLHF. CDR3 nucleotide sequence: TGTGCCAGCAGCTCAAACAGGGTTACTTATAATTCACCCCTCCACTTT.

The chain couples TRBV19 to TRBJ1-5, with 7 nucleotides matching TRBD1. CDR1 and CDR2 (germline): LNHDA, SQIVND (reference sequence). V shed 2 bases and J 6 bases; nucleotides not matched to a gene: 16. This CDR3 spans 18 amino acids. The CDR3 DNA reads as TGTGCCAGTAGTATAATCCAGGCGAGGACAGGTGATGGTCAGCCCCAGCATTTT. Translating it yields CASSIIQARTGDGQPQHF.

The chain joins TRBV29-1 to TRBJ2-1; no firm D call. Germline V gene sequence: CDR1 SQVTM, CDR2 ANQGSEA. The CDR3 sequence is 16 residues long. Trimming shortened V by 4 bases and J by 1 base, and 17 bases separated the two germline ends. The CDR3 protein is CSVAAKREWSYNEQFF. CDR3 bases: TGCAGCGTTGCAGCCAAGCGAGAGTGGTCCTACAATGAGCAGTTCTTC.

The chain uses TRBV4-1 and TRBJ2-3; 7 bases agree with TRBD2. The CDR3 loop spans 16 amino acids. Germline-derived CDR1 and CDR2 are MGHRA and YSYEKL. The V and J ends lost 1 base and 2 bases, in that order; junction bases with no gene match: 6. Here the CDR3 DNA reads TGCGCCAGCAGCCAAGGAAGCGGGGCGAACACAGATACGCAGTATTTT. Protein: CASSQGSGANTDTQYF.

The V call is TRBV5-1, the J call TRBJ2-7; 7 bases match TRBD1. The V and J ends lost 5 bases and 4 bases, in that order; junction bases with no gene match: 12. The V gene's germline CDR1 is SGHRS and CDR2 YFSETQ. The CDR3 contains 15 residues. CDR3 residues: CASSPRGTEGYEQYF. The DNA for the CDR3 is TGCGCCAGCAGTCCAAGAGGGACAGAAGGTTACGAGCAGTACTTC.

Only a few counts were recorded for this clone. The CDR3 bases are TGTGCCTGGGAGACAGGGGGAGATCAGCCCCAGCATTTT. It specifies CAWETGGDQPQHF. This chain links TRBV30 with TRBJ1-5; 9 bases are a match to TRBD1. The V gene's germline CDR1 is GTSNPN and CDR2 SVGIG (reference sequence). The CDR3 has 13 residues. J was trimmed by 5 bases and V by 5 bases; bases with no gene match: 4.

The rearrangement links TRBV9 to TRBJ2-3; D unclear. The CDR3 contains 16 residues. Germline loops: CDR1 SGDLS, CDR2 YYNGEE. The V gene lost 0 bases and the J gene lost 0 bases, with 11 bases spanning the gap. CDR3 nucleotide sequence: TGTGCCAGCAGCGTAGGGATTGACTCAAGCACAGATACGCAGTATTTT. Translating gives CASSVGIDSSTDTQYF.

V usage is TRBV6-5 and J usage is TRBJ1-2, with a possible D match to TRBD1 (5 bases). The germline V and J ends were trimmed by 4 bases and 7 bases, with 16 bases remaining between them. The CDR3 extends over 14 amino acids. Germline-derived CDR1 and CDR2 are MNHEY and SVGAGI. CDR3 sequence (DNA): TGTGCCAGCAGTTCCGAACTCGCGGGACTTGGCTACACCTTC. It codes for CASSSELAGLGYTF.

The chain is built from TRBV4-3 and TRBJ1-2; D is unresolved. Germline V gives CDR1 LGHNA, CDR2 YSLEER. The CDR3 length is 14 residues. V lost 0 bases, J lost 4 bases, and 9 bases lay in between. The CDR3 reads CASSQDYSSYGYTF. CDR3 bases: TGCGCCAGCAGCCAAGATTACAGTTCCTATGGCTACACCTTC.

This chain links TRBV14 with TRBJ2-1; 12 bases agree with TRBD2. This CDR3 contains 19 residues. With V trimmed by 4 bases and J by 0 bases, 10 bases remained unmatched. Germline V CDR1 and CDR2: SGHDN, FVKESK. The CDR3 DNA sequence: TGTGCCAGCAGCCCCGATATATTGGGACTAGCGGGCTCCTACAATGAGCAGTTCTTC. Translated, it gives CASSPDILGLAGSYNEQFF.

V gene TRBV24-1 combines with J gene TRBJ2-2, with D perhaps matching TRBD1 (6 bases). The ends were cut back, 8 bases at V and 5 bases at J, with 8 bases in the middle. The germline V gene has CDR1 KGHDR and CDR2 SFDVKD. This CDR3 region has 12 residues. The CDR3 reads CATTGETGELFF. CDR3 in DNA: TGTGCCACCACAGGGGAAACCGGGGAGCTGTTTTTT.

This clone is a singleton in its sample. The V gene is TRBV10-2, the J gene TRBJ1-1; TRBD1 matches 8 bases. The germline gives CDR1 WSHSY, CDR2 SAAADI. The CDR3 is made up of 15 amino acids. V lost 0 bases, J lost 7 bases, and 7 bases stayed unmatched. As DNA, the CDR3 is TGCGCCAGCAGTGAGTCGGGACAGGCAACTCATGAAGCTTTCTTT. Translation: CASSESGQATHEAFF.

CDR3 in DNA: TGTGCCATCACCTCCCAACCGGGACAGGGAGTATCCACTGAAGCTTTCTTT. It codes for CAITSQPGQGVSTEAFF. The chain has TRBV10-3 and TRBJ1-1; TRBD1 matches 9 bases. The CDR3 runs to 17 residues. After removal of 7 bases from V and 4 bases from J, the junction contained 16 bases not matched to a gene. Germline V CDR1 and CDR2: ENHRY, SYGVKD.

The chain joins TRBV6-5 to TRBJ1-4; D possibly corresponds to TRBD1 (6 bases). In germline, CDR1 is MNHEY, CDR2 SVGAGI. The V and J ends lost 6 bases and 7 bases respectively, with 12 bases between them. The CDR3 sequence is 13 residues long. The CDR3: CASRQGSSEKLFF. DNA for the CDR3: TGTGCCAGCAGACAGGGTTCTAGTGAAAAACTGTTTTTT.

The CDR3 DNA reads as TGTGCCAGCAGCGAGGGACTAGCGACAGATACGCAGTATTTT. Residues: CASSEGLATDTQYF. The chain joins TRBV9 to TRBJ2-3, with 10 bases matching TRBD2. From germline, CDR1 is SGDLS and CDR2 YYNGEE. The junction had 1 base not matched to a gene; V was cut back by 3 bases and J by 3 bases. This CDR3 has 14 residues.

This clone has just a few counts. This chain joins TRBV6-1 and TRBJ2-5; tentatively, D is TRBD1 (5 bases). CDR3 length: 15 residues. The V gene's germline CDR1 is MNHNS and CDR2 SASEGT. The V and J ends lost 0 bases and 5 bases respectively, with 13 bases between them. Here the CDR3 DNA reads TGTGCCAGCAGTGAAGCGCCAGGGTCTAGGGAGACCCAGTACTTC. Encoded protein: CASSEAPGSRETQYF.

This chain uses TRBV7-9 with TRBJ2-2; 7 bases agree with TRBD2. V lost 4 bases and J lost 4; bases outside the gene matches: 9. CDR1 is SEHNR and CDR2 is FQNEAQ in the germline V gene (reference sequence). The CDR3 consists of 16 residues. The CDR3 region is CASSSPAGESTGELFF. The CDR3 nucleotides are TGTGCCAGCAGCTCCCCCGCGGGGGAGAGCACCGGGGAGCTGTTTTTT.

The gene calls are TRBV11-2 and TRBJ2-7, with TRBD1 matching over 8 bases. Looked up from germline, CDR1 is SGHAT and CDR2 is FQNNGV. J lost 3 bases, V lost 5 bases, and 6 bases had no gene match. The CDR3 totals 14 residues. DNA of the CDR3: TGTGCCAGCAGCAGAGGGACAGGTTACTACGAGCAGTACTTC. The encoded protein is CASSRGTGYYEQYF. The full variable domain, rest sourced from reference TRBV11-2 and TRBJ2-7, is EAGVAQSPRYKIIEKRQSVAFWCNPISGHATLYWYQQILGQGPKLLIQFQNNGVVDDSQLPKDRFSAERLKGVDSTLKIQPAKLEDSAVYLCASSRGTGYYEQYFGPGTRLTVT.

The CDR3 reads CASSVGTENSPLHF. The CDR3 nucleotides are TGTGCCAGCAGCGTCGGGACAGAGAATTCACCCCTCCACTTT. The chain combines TRBV9 with TRBJ1-6; 7 bases are shared with TRBD1. The CDR3 sequence is 14 residues long. The trim removed 2 bases at V and 7 bases at J, leaving 3 bases unmatched. The germline V gene has CDR1 SGDLS and CDR2 YYNGEE.